This T cell receptor beta chain was observed in a study of blood T cell repertoires in COVID-19. Study information: Samples representing acute and convalescent COVID-19 were sourced from the United States, Italy and Spain. T cells, B-cell-depleted T cells, or PBMCs provided the cDNA or gDNA that served as material.

Study processing details: How many nucleated cells were present was estimated from reference gene primer amplification. Here immunoSEQ multiplex PCR was the method, and the copy in TCRdb shows in-frame clones only, minus some. The V and J calls and clone size are taken from that table; D and trimming were inferred from the DNA. The sample has some 160,000 clones; 65% to 80% are singletons. V was pared by 5 bases and J by 6 bases, with 17 bases between. The V gene's germline CDR1 is SGHRS and CDR2 YFSETQ. This CDR3 region has 14 residues. Sequenced: peripheral blood. The chain links TRBV5-1 to TRBJ1-1; tentatively, D is TRBD1 (5 bases). The TCR was taken from a man aged 55 to 70 with acute or convalescent COVID-19. As DNA, the CDR3 is TGCGCCAGCAGGCTTAAGGGGCCATCTTCTGAAGCTTTCTTT. Encoded protein: CASRLKGPSSEAFF.